This paragraph reports one T cell receptor beta chain. Its antigen remains unknown. The sample belongs to a study of monozygotic twins with inflammatory bowel disease. This CDR3 is 12 amino acids long. The germline V gene encodes CDR1 MDHEN and CDR2 SYDVKM. Incorporation of UMIs carrying a 6-nucleotide sample barcode was performed by template switching. Reprocessing the 5' RACE reads, TCRdb reports a single entry for every CDR3 protein and omits DNA. The sample has fewer than 450,000 distinct CDR3 sequences. Whole-study findings and limits: Nothing supported a single strong signal or clonotype that was associated with IBD. Clonotypes shared with others were fewer in IBD patients than in healthy twins, especially with disease activity.

The clonotype was recovered from a human donor with ulcerative colitis or Crohn's disease, or a healthy co-twin of an affected twin (not recorded which). Sample: blood. This sequence joins TRBV28 and TRBJ1-4. CDR3 protein: CASNRPNEKLFF.